A single sample gave rise to the 19 T cell receptor beta chains below, sequenced in a study of blood T cell repertoires in COVID-19 (dated by TCRdb to 2020 to 2022). The receptor library was made with the immunoSEQ multiplex PCR assay. TCRdb limited this immuneACCESS table to in-frame rearrangements with V and J called. A share of clones is missing; checked studies link under half to unresolved V genes, and the rest is unexplained. This sample lists about 99,000 clones; around 83% were detected once. The top ten hold roughly 2% of the sample. The sequenced material came from peripheral blood. The origin of the receptors is a man aged 70 or older with active or convalescent COVID-19.

This rearrangement joins TRBV11-2 to TRBJ2-7, with D maybe TRBD2 (6 bases). The CDR3 extends over 14 amino acids. The V gene lost 1 base and the J gene lost 8 bases, with 15 bases spanning the gap. In germline, CDR1 is SGHAT, CDR2 FQNNGV. The CDR3 protein is CASSLGGTTLQQYF. The CDR3 nucleotides are TGTGCCAGCAGCTTAGGCGGGACCACATTACAGCAGTACTTC.

The sample holds a few counts of this clone. This chain links TRBV7-9 with TRBJ2-7, with D unclear. CDR1 and CDR2 from the germline V gene are SEHNR and FQNEAQ (reference sequence). Trimming took 4 bases from V and 2 from J, leaving 6 bases between them. CDR3 size: 12 residues. The CDR3 sequence: CASSSRTYEQYF. The CDR3 DNA sequence: TGTGCCAGCAGCTCCAGGACCTACGAGCAGTACTTC.

This clone was observed a few times. The CDR3 protein is CASSLVGTEQFF. In nucleotides, the CDR3 is TGTGCCAGCAGCTTGGTCGGTACTGAGCAGTTCTTC. The chain employs TRBV5-8 and TRBJ2-1; D gene uncertain. Germline values: CDR1 SGHTS, CDR2 YDEGEE. The CDR3 contains 12 residues. V was trimmed by 0 bases and J by 9 bases, leaving 7 bases between them.

In its sample, this clone was seen once. CDR3 nucleotide sequence: TGCGCCAGCAGCTTGTCGGACAGGGGCGAGACCCAGTACTTC. This encodes CASSLSDRGETQYF. The gene calls are TRBV5-1 and TRBJ2-5; 9 bases are shared with TRBD1. CDR3 length: 14 residues. Germline CDR1 and CDR2: SGHRS and YFSETQ. V lost 1 base to trimming and J lost 5 bases; unmatched junction nucleotides: 3.

The rearrangement uses TRBV28 and TRBJ1-2, with 8 bases aligning to TRBD1. Unmatched junction bases numbered 18, after V lost 5 bases and J lost 7 bases. The CDR3 consists of 17 residues. Germline CDR1 MDHEN, CDR2 SYDVKM. This chain's CDR3 is CASSLPGQGGFVGGYTF. CDR3 coding DNA: TGTGCCAGCAGTCTCCCCGGACAGGGTGGATTCGTAGGTGGCTACACCTTC.

The gene calls are TRBV5-1 and TRBJ2-1; 10 bases are shared with TRBD1. CDR3 size: 15 residues. V lost 0 bases to trimming and J lost 9 bases; unmatched junction nucleotides: 6. CDR1 is SGHRS, CDR2 YFSETQ, per germline. CDR3 nucleotide sequence: TGCGCCAGCAGCTTGGTAGGGACAGGGGTTGGTGAGCAGTTCTTC. Translation gives CASSLVGTGVGEQFF.

The CDR3 reads CATSDPRGTDTQYF. In DNA, the CDR3 is TGTGCCACCAGTGACCCCCGCGGCACAGATACGCAGTATTTT. V and J are TRBV24-1 and TRBJ2-3; D is ambiguous. CDR3 length: 14 residues. V lost 4 bases and J 1 base, leaving 8 bases between the germline ends. Germline V lookup: CDR1 KGHDR, CDR2 SFDVKD.

The chain couples TRBV7-2 to TRBJ2-2, with 13 nucleotides matching TRBD2. The junction had 3 bases not matched to a gene; V was cut back by 4 bases and J by 4 bases. CDR1 is SGHTA, CDR2 FQGNSA, per germline. This CDR3 spans 16 amino acids. The CDR3 reads CASSSRTSGGTGELFF. The CDR3 DNA reads TGTGCCAGCAGCTCTCGGACTAGCGGGGGCACCGGGGAGCTGTTTTTT. Full variable domain (rest looked up from reference TRBV7-2 and TRBJ2-2): GAGVSQSPSNKVTEKGKDVELRCDPISGHTALYWYRQSLGQGLEFLIYFQGNSAPDKSGLPSDRFSAERTGGSVSTLTIQRTQQEDSAVYLCASSSRTSGGTGELFFGEGSRLTVL.

The chain combines TRBV7-2 with TRBJ2-5, with a tentative D call TRBD1 (6 bases). This CDR3 is 14 amino acids long. CDR1 and CDR2 (germline): SGHTA, FQGNSA. V gave up 3 bases and J gave up 5 bases, with 13 bases separating them. Here the CDR3 DNA reads TGTGCCAGCAGCTTTCGGACAGTTGGGGAGACCCAGTACTTC. Translating it yields CASSFRTVGETQYF.

This clone is a singleton in its sample. The chain combines TRBV2 with TRBJ2-7, with D possibly matching TRBD2 (6 bases). Germline V lookup: CDR1 SNHLY, CDR2 FYNNEI. Trimming shortened V by 6 bases and J by 0 bases, and 15 bases separated the two germline ends. This CDR3 comprises 15 residues. The CDR3 reads CASREEGPISYEQYF. In DNA form, the CDR3 reads TGTGCCAGCAGAGAGGAGGGGCCTATCTCCTACGAGCAGTACTTC. The entire variable domain, with the rest obtained from reference TRBV2 and TRBJ2-7, is as follows: EPEVTQTPSHQVTQMGQEVILRCVPISNHLYFYWYRQILGQKVEFLVSFYNNEISEKSEIFDDQFSVERPDGSNFTLKIRSTKLEDSAMYFCASREEGPISYEQYFGPGTRLTVT.

The chain has TRBV6-5 and TRBJ2-3; no reliable D call. Looked up from germline, CDR1 is MNHEY and CDR2 is SVGAGI. The V end lost 5 bases, the J end lost 2 bases, and 8 bases lay between the germline ends. The CDR3 is 13 residues long. Written as DNA, the CDR3 is TGTGCCAGCAGTCTAACTGTCACAGATACGCAGTATTTT. Protein sequence: CASSLTVTDTQYF.

The chain recombines TRBV6-2 or TRBV6-3 with TRBJ2-6; 10 nucleotides agree with TRBD1. Per germline, CDR1 MNHEY and CDR2 SVGEGT. V was clipped by 0 bases and J by 1 base; unmatched bases: 3. The CDR3 has 18 residues. The CDR3 DNA sequence: TGTGCCAGCAGTTACTCGGGACAGGGGACGTCTGGGGCCAACGTCCTGACTTTC. Translation: CASSYSGQGTSGANVLTF.

This clone was counted once. CDR3 sequence reads: CASRSQGHGNTIYF. CDR3 nucleotide sequence: TGTGCCAGCAGAAGTCAGGGTCACGGAAACACCATATATTTT. J is TRBJ1-3 and V is TRBV6-5; TRBD1 is a possible D gene (5 bases). V gave up 6 bases and J gave up 4 bases, with 13 bases separating them. This CDR3 region has 14 residues. Germline lookup yields CDR1 MNHEY and CDR2 SVGAGI.

This clone was seen a few times. The chain uses TRBV23-1 and TRBJ1-4; 9 bases fit TRBD1. TRBV23-1 is placed among ORFs of uncertain function. This CDR3 is built from 18 residues. The junction had 16 bases not matched to a gene; V was cut back by 3 bases and J by 8 bases. CDR3 protein: CASSHTGTGKAKQEKLFF. The CDR3, as DNA: TGCGCCAGCAGTCACACCGGGACAGGGAAAGCGAAACAGGAAAAACTGTTTTTT.

V and J are TRBV5-1 and TRBJ2-1, with 12 bases lining up with TRBD2. V gave up 5 bases and J gave up 1 base; unmatched junction bases: 4. CDR1 is SGHRS, CDR2 YFSETQ, per germline. CDR3 size: 16 residues. The DNA of the CDR3 is TGCGCCAGCAGGTACCTAGCGGGGGGGTCCTACAATGAGCAGTTCTTC. It encodes CASRYLAGGSYNEQFF.

The chain employs TRBV3-1 (or the pseudogene TRBV3-2) and TRBJ2-4; 10 positions agree with TRBD1. The CDR3 has 15 amino acids. Germline-derived CDR1 and CDR2 are LGHDT and YNNKEL (reference sequence). With V trimmed by 0 bases and J by 7 bases, 3 bases remained unmatched. CDR3 coding DNA: TGTGCCAGCAGCCAAGACCGGACAGGGGGGAACATTCAGTACTTC. The encoded protein is CASSQDRTGGNIQYF.

DNA of the CDR3: TGCGCCAGCAGCTTGGTACAGGGGGAGAGTTCACCCCTCCACTTT. This codes for CASSLVQGESSPLHF. This chain uses TRBV5-1 with TRBJ1-6, with 8 bases aligning to TRBD1. Germline values: CDR1 SGHRS, CDR2 YFSETQ. The V and J ends lost 0 bases and 9 bases, in that order; junction bases with no gene match: 5. CDR3 length equals 15 residues.

This chain links TRBV5-1 with TRBJ2-1, with 9 bases that match TRBD2. V was pared by 2 bases and J by 9 bases, with 12 bases of the junction left unmatched. The CDR3 loop spans 16 amino acids. CDR1 and CDR2 (germline): SGHRS, YFSETQ. This CDR3 reads CASSFPPRGGAAEQFF. CDR3 DNA: TGCGCCAGCAGCTTCCCCCCACGCGGGGGGGCCGCTGAGCAGTTCTTC.

The chain has TRBV4-3 and TRBJ2-7; TRBD1 is a possible D gene (6 bases). CDR1 and CDR2 from the germline V gene are LGHNA and YSLEER. V lost 4 bases and J 1 base, leaving 14 bases between the germline ends. The CDR3 has 15 residues. CDR3 in DNA: TGCGCCAGCAGCCCTGTGGTTGGACAGTCCTACGAGCAGTACTTC. This sequence encodes CASSPVVGQSYEQYF.